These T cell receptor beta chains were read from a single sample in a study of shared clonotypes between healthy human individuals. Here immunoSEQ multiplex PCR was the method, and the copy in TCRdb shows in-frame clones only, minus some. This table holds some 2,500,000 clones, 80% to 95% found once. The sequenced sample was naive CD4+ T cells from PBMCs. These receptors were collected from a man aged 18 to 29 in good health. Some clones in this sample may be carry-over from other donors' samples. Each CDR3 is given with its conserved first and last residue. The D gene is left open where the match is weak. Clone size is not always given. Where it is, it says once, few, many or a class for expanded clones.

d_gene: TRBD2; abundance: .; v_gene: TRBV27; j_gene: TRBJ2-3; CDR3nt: TGTGCCAGCAGTTTTAGGGCGGGAGGGGGCGCGTCGGATACGCAGTATTTT; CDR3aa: CASSFRAGGGASDTQYF
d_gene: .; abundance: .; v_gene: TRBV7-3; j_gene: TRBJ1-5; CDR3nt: TGTGCCAGCAGTGCGGGGGGCCACCCCAATCAGCCCCAGCATTTT; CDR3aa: CASSAGGHPNQPQHF
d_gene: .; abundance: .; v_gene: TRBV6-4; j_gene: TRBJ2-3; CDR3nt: TGTGCCAGCCCGCGGTGCAGCACAGATACGCAGTATTTT; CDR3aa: CASPRCSTDTQYF
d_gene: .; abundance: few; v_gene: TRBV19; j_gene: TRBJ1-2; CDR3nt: TGTGCCAGTAGTCGGCAAACTTATGGCTACACCTTC; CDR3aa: CASSRQTYGYTF
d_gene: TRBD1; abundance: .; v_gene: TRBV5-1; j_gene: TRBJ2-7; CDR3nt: TGCGCCAGCAGCCTAGGACAGGGGAACGAGCAGTACTTC; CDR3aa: CASSLGQGNEQYF
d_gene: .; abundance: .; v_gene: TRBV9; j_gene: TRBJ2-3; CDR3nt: TGTGCCAGCAGCGTCGGTACCGCGGCAGATACGCAGTATTTT; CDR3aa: CASSVGTAADTQYF
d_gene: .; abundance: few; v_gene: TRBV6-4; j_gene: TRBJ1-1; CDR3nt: TGTGCCAGCAGTCCGGACCTAGGAGGGACTGAAGCTTTCTTT; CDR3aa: CASSPDLGGTEAFF
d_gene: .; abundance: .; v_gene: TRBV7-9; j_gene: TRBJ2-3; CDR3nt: TGTGCCAGCAGCCCCATGGGAGATCCCCTCGGTACGCAGTATTTT; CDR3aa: CASSPMGDPLGTQYF
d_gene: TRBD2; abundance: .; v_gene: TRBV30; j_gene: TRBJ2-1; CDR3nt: TGTGCCTGGAGTATTAGCGGGAGGTACAATGAGCAGTTCTTC; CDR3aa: CAWSISGRYNEQFF
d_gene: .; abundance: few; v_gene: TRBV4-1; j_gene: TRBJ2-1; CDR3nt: TGCGCCAGCAGCCAAAAGGGACTTCTCTACAATGAGCAGTTCTTC; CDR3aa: CASSQKGLLYNEQFF
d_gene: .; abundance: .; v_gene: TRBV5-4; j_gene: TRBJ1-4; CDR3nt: TGTGCCAGCAGCTTAAAGACAGGAGTGAATGAAAAACTGTTTTTT; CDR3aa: CASSLKTGVNEKLFF
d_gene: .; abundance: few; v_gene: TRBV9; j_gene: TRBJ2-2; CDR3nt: TGTGCCAGCAGCGTAGGAGTTAGTCGGGCCGGGGAGCTGTTTTTT; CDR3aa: CASSVGVSRAGELFF
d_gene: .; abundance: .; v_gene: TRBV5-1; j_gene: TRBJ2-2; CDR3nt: TGCGCCAGCAGCTTGGGTAATAATTTCCCGGAGCTGTTTTTT; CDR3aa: CASSLGNNFPELFF
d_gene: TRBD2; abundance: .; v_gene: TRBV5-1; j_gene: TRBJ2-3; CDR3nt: TGCGCCAGCAGCTTGCAAGGGACTAGCGGGAGCACAGATACGCAGTATTTT; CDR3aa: CASSLQGTSGSTDTQYF
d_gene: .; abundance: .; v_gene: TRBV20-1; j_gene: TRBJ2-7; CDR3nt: TGCAGTGCTGGACGAGACTACGAGCAGTACTTC; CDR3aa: CSAGRDYEQYF
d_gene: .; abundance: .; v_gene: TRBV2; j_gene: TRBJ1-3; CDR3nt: TGTGCCAGCAGTCGGATGCCGTCTGGAAACACCATATATTTT; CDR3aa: CASSRMPSGNTIYF
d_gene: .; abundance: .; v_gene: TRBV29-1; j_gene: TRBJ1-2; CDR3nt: TGCAGCGTTAGTGCGGGCCCCCCGGATGGCTACACCTTC; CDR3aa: CSVSAGPPDGYTF
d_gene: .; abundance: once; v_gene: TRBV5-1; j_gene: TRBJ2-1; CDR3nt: TGCGCCAGCAGCCCCGACGTCGGCTCCTACAATGAGCAGTTCTTC; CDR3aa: CASSPDVGSYNEQFF
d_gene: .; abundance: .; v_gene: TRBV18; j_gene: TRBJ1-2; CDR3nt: TGTGCCAGCTCACCGGCTACAGGTTTACCTATGGGCTACACCTTC; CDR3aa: CASSPATGLPMGYTF
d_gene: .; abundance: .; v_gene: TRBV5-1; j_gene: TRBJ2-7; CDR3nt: TGCGCCAGCAGCGCGGATAGGGGGGAGCAGTACTTC; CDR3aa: CASSADRGEQYF
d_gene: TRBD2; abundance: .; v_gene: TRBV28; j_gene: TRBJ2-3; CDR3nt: TGTGCCAGCAGCCTCATGAGCGGGGGATATAGCACAGATACGCAGTATTTT; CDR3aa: CASSLMSGGYSTDTQYF
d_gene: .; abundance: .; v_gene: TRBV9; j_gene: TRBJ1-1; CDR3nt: TGTGCCAGCAGCGTAGTTCCGGGGGCAGGAACTGAAGCTTTCTTT; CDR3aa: CASSVVPGAGTEAFF
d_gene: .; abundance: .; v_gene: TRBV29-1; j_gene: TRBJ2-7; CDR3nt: TGCAGCATAGGGGGGCGGAACGAGCAGTACTTC; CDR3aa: CSIGGRNEQYF
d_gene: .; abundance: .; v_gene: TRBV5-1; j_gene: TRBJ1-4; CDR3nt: TGCGCCAGCAGCTTAGTTTCAACTAATGAAAAACTGTTTTTT; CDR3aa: CASSLVSTNEKLFF
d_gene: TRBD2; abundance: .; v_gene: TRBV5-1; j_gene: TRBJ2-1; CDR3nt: TGCGCCAGCAGCGCGGCTTACGCCGGGACTAGCGGGAGGGGAACCAATGAGCAGTTCTTC; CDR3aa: CASSAAYAGTSGRGTNEQFF
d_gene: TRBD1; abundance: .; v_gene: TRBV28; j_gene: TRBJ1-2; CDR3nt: TGTGCCAGCAGCTCTACCGGACAGGGCTATGGCTACACCTTC; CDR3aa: CASSSTGQGYGYTF
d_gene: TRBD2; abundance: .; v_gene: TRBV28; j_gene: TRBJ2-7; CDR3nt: TGTGCCAGCAGTCCCTTTGGACTAGCGGGATTTGTCTACGAGCAGTACTTC; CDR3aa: CASSPFGLAGFVYEQYF
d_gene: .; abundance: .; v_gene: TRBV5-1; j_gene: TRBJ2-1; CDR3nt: TGCGCCAGCAGCCAACTTTCGGAGCAGTTCTTC; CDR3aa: CASSQLSEQFF
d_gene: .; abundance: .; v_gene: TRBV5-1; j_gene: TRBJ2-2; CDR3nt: TGCGCCAGCAGCTCGGGACACCCACTAAACACCGGGGAGCTGTTTTTT; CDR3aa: CASSSGHPLNTGELFF
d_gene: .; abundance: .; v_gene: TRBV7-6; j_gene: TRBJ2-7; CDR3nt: TGTGCCAGCAGCTTTCGGAGGGGGGTGGACTACGAGCAGTACTTC; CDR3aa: CASSFRRGVDYEQYF
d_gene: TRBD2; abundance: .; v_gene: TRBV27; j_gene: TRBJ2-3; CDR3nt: TGTGCCAGCAGTACACCTAGCGGGGGTGTGGATACGCAGTATTTT; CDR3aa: CASSTPSGGVDTQYF
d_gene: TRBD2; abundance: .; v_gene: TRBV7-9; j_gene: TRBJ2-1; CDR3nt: TGTGCCAGCAGCCAAGGACTAGCGGGAGGCCTCGGACATGACAATGAGCAGTTCTTC; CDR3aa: CASSQGLAGGLGHDNEQFF
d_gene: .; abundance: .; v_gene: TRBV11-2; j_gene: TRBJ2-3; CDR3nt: TGTGCCAGCAGCCCGTGGTTTGGGACTAGCACAGATACGCAGTATTTT; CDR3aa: CASSPWFGTSTDTQYF
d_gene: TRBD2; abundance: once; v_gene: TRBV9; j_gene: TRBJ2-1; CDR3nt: TGTGCCAGCAGCGTATCGCTAGCGGGAGATCATGAGCAGTTCTTC; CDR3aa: CASSVSLAGDHEQFF
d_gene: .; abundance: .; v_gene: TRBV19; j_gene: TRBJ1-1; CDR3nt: TGTGCCACAAGGACAGTCGGGGGAACTGAAGCTTTCTTT; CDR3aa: CATRTVGGTEAFF
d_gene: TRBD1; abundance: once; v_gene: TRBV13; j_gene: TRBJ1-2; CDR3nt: TGTGCCAGCAGCTTACAGACAGGGCCCTACACCTTC; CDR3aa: CASSLQTGPYTF
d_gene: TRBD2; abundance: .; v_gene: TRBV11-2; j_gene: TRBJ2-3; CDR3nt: TGTGCCAGCAGCCCTCAGCGGGAGGCCTGGGATACGCAGTATTTT; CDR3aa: CASSPQREAWDTQYF
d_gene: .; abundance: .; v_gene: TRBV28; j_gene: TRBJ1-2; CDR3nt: TGTGCCAGCAGCCTAATAACAGGTTACGTATCTGGCTACACCTTC; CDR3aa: CASSLITGYVSGYTF